Below, 15 T cell receptor beta chains from the same sample are listed, as sequenced in a study of regulatory T cells in long-lasting Graves disease. The time point here: newly diagnosed GD, antithyroid drugs for less than 3 months. Generation of the TCR library employed RNA extracted from PBMCs. Building of the TCR beta libraries involved iRepertoire HTBI primers and Arm-PCR of CDR3 regions. MiXCR was run by TCRdb on the multiplex PCR reads, yielding one entry per CDR3 protein. Counted here are over 350,000 distinct CDR3 sequences, 15% occurring once; the ten biggest clones make up about 8.2%. The sample also formed part of further work on T cells in Graves' hyperthyroidism and ophthalmopathy.

Sequencing used peripheral blood mononuclear cells (PBMCs), obtained at new diagnosis, from a patient treated with antithyroid drugs. These receptors all stem from a middle-aged woman with Graves disease.

This clonotype was found many times. The chain's CDR3 is CASTEAGGKNIQYF. CDR3 in DNA: TGTGCCAGCACCGAAGCGGGGGGCAAAAACATTCAGTACTTC. J is TRBJ2-4 and V is TRBV7-2; 9 bases fit TRBD2. The CDR3 is 14 residues long. With V trimmed by 7 bases and J by 3 bases, 4 bases remained unmatched. Germline lookup yields CDR1 SGHTA and CDR2 FQGNSA.

This clonotype was seen only a few times. One end of the junction does not line up with germline, which may come from a read error. V and J are TRBV2 and TRBJ2-2, with D tentatively TRBD2 (6 bases). CDR1 and CDR2 (germline): SNHLY, FYNNEI. This CDR3 has 15 residues. Written as DNA, the CDR3 is TGTGCCAGCAGTGAAGGAGTGGATCTACCCGGGGGGCTGTTTTTT. This encodes CASSEGVDLPGGLFF.

Many counts were recorded for this clonotype. The V call is TRBV20-1, the J call TRBJ2-1; D remains unclear. The CDR3 runs to 14 residues. Germline loops: CDR1 DFQATT, CDR2 SNEGSKA (reference sequence). Deletions cut 3 bases from V and 4 bases from J, with 13 bases between. This CDR3 reads CSASVRVNYNEQFF. The CDR3 DNA follows: TGCAGTGCTAGCGTCCGGGTGAATTACAATGAGCAGTTCTTC.

This clonotype was observed many times. The chain combines TRBV7-9 with TRBJ2-5, with a weak D call TRBD1 (6 bases). CDR1 is SEHNR and CDR2 is FQNEAQ in the germline V gene (reference sequence). The CDR3 has 15 amino acids. V was trimmed by 5 bases and J by 1 base, leaving 14 bases between them. The CDR3 region has the DNA TGTGCCAGCAGCAGTCCCGGGACACTCCAAGAGACCCAGTACTTC. This translates into CASSSPGTLQETQYF.

The chain uses TRBV20-1 and TRBJ2-4, with unresolved D. The CDR3 length is 13 residues. V dropped 3 bases and J dropped 0 bases, with 6 bases sitting between them. The germline gives CDR1 DFQATT, CDR2 SNEGSKA (reference sequence). The DNA for the CDR3 is TGCAGTGCTAGTACCTTAGCCAAAAACATTCAGTACTTC. Translated, it gives CSASTLAKNIQYF.

The chain uses TRBV20-1 and TRBJ2-3; the D gene is possibly TRBD2 (6 bases). The length of the CDR3 is 15 residues. V was pared by 6 bases and J by 4 bases, with 20 bases between. Germline assignment: CDR1 DFQATT and CDR2 SNEGSKA (reference sequence). CDR3 nucleotides: TGCAGTGCCCCCAGGGCGGGGATAGGGGCAGATACGCAGTATTTT. Translating it yields CSAPRAGIGADTQYF.

In this sample, this clonotype turned up many times. The chain combines TRBV15 with TRBJ2-5; D is possibly TRBD1 (6 bases). From germline, CDR1 is LNHNV and CDR2 YYDKDF (reference sequence). The CDR3 consists of 15 residues. Trimming removed 0 bases at V and 2 bases at J, with 10 bases between. For the CDR3, the DNA is TGTGCCACCAGCAGAGATCCGGGACAACAAGAGACCCAGTACTTC. Encoded protein: CATSRDPGQQETQYF.

The chain has TRBV7-9 and TRBJ2-2; D remains ambiguous. The V and J ends lost 2 bases and 4 bases respectively, with 5 bases between them. CDR3 length: 13 amino acids. Per the germline V gene, CDR1 is SEHNR and CDR2 is FQNEAQ (reference sequence). Here the CDR3 reads CASSLLITGELFF. The CDR3 coding sequence is TGTGCCAGCAGCTTATTGATCACCGGGGAGCTGTTTTTT. Supplemented by reference TRBV7-9 and TRBJ2-2, the full variable domain reads DTGVSQNPRHKITKRGQNVTFRCDPISEHNRLYWYRQTLGQGPEFLTYFQNEAQLEKSRLLSDRFSAERPKGSFSTLEIQRTEQGDSAMYLCASSLLITGELFFGEGSRLTVL.

This clonotype was recorded at least ten times. The chain combines TRBV2 with TRBJ1-2, with 7 positions matching TRBD1. J was trimmed by 8 bases and V by 2 bases; bases with no gene match: 8. The germline V gene encodes CDR1 SNHLY and CDR2 FYNNEI. This CDR3 is built from 14 residues. CDR3 coding DNA: TGTGCCAGCAGTGAAAAGGGGGCGGTTACCGGCTACACCTTC. It codes for CASSEKGAVTGYTF.

This clonotype was recorded many times. J is TRBJ1-1 and V is TRBV19; the match to TRBD1 covers 12 bases. This CDR3 is 16 amino acids long. Germline values: CDR1 LNHDA, CDR2 SQIVND (reference sequence). V was clipped by 11 bases and J by 5 bases; unmatched bases: 15. CDR3 nucleotide sequence: TGTGCCTCCTCCCCGGGACAGGGGGCGCGAAGGACTGAAGCTTTCTTT. Its translation: CASSPGQGARRTEAFF.

At least ten counts were recorded for this clonotype. The chain links TRBV24-1 to TRBJ2-3; D is unresolved. CDR1 KGHDR and CDR2 SFDVKD come from the germline V gene. Trimming took off 5 bases at V and 0 bases at J, with 8 bases between the two ends. The CDR3 sequence is 14 residues long. The CDR3 spells CATSGQDSTDTQYF. CDR3 sequence (DNA): TGTGCCACCAGTGGGCAAGACAGCACAGATACGCAGTATTTT.

This clonotype came up a few times. V gene TRBV19 combines with J gene TRBJ2-3, with 12 bases lining up with TRBD2. Germline V gene sequence: CDR1 LNHDA, CDR2 SQIVND (reference sequence). The junction had 5 bases not matched to a gene; V was cut back by 3 bases and J by 4 bases. The CDR3 consists of 16 residues. The CDR3 nucleotides read TGTGCCAGTAGTATGACTAGCGGGAGTGGTGCAGATACGCAGTATTTT. Its translation is CASSMTSGSGADTQYF.

This clonotype was counted at least ten times. The chain uses TRBV10-3 and TRBJ2-2; 10 nucleotides line up with TRBD1. CDR3 length: 17 residues. From germline, CDR1 is ENHRY and CDR2 SYGVKD. V dropped 3 bases and J dropped 1; count of bases not matched to a gene: 5. In nucleotides, the CDR3 is TGTGCCATCAGTGATTCGGACAGGGGGAAGAACACCGGGGAGCTGTTTTTT. Its translation is CAISDSDRGKNTGELFF.

The rearrangement uses TRBV19 and TRBJ2-7; no reliable D call. CDR1 and CDR2 (germline): LNHDA, SQIVND (reference sequence). The CDR3 has 14 amino acids. Trimming pared 1 base from V and 4 bases from J, leaving 11 bases between. The CDR3, as DNA: TGTGCCAGTAGTATAGGCCTTCCCCAATACGAGCAGTACTTC. Its protein product is CASSIGLPQYEQYF.

Ten or more counts support this clonotype. This chain links TRBV19 with TRBJ2-1; 8 positions agree with TRBD2. After removal of 3 bases from V and 0 bases from J, the junction contained 4 bases not matched to a gene. Per germline, CDR1 LNHDA and CDR2 SQIVND (reference sequence). The CDR3 contains 16 residues. CDR3 sequence reads: CASSMDSGSSYNEQFF. The CDR3 DNA is TGTGCCAGTAGTATGGACAGCGGGAGCTCCTACAATGAGCAGTTCTTC.